This T cell receptor beta chain was recorded in a study of blood T cell repertoires in COVID-19. In the authors' methods: Amplification of reference gene primers was used by the study to estimate nucleated cell counts. Some clones are missing from TCRdb's copy, which holds only in-frame ones; the method was immunoSEQ multiplex PCR. V, J and clone size were drawn from that table, and D and trimming were deduced from the DNA. The profile covers more than 300,000 clones, with 88% appearing a single time and 1.2% taken by the ten largest. V was shortened by 2 bases and J by 2 bases, with 6 bases between the two germline ends. CDR3 length: 13 residues. CDR1 and CDR2 (germline): MDHEN, SYDVKM.

The sequenced sample consisted of PBMCs or T cells enriched from blood (not recorded which). The chain has TRBV28 and TRBJ2-5, with a weak D call TRBD1 (6 bases). This clonotype originated in a woman between 18 and 29 years old who had recovered from COVID-19. CDR3 DNA: TGTGCCAGCAGTTTAGGGACACAAGAGACCCAGTACTTC. Encoded protein: CASSLGTQETQYF.